This entry lists 8 T cell receptor beta chains sequenced from one sample in a study of blood T cell repertoires in COVID-19 (dated by TCRdb to 2020 to 2022). Receptor amplification or capture employed the immunoSEQ multiplex PCR assay. The source is immuneACCESS, and TCRdb retained only in-frame sequences with V and J called. Part of the clones is not carried over; for the studies checked, unresolved V genes explain less than half of this, and the remainder is unexplained. The sample table holds 180,000 or so clones, of which 82% were seen once. Jointly, the top ten make up 6% to 8% of the sample. The source material was peripheral blood. Source of these receptors: a human donor with acute or convalescent COVID-19. The donor label of this sample is uncertain.

This clone came up a few times. The chain recombines TRBV24-1 with TRBJ2-1; weak D call: TRBD2 (5 bases). The V end lost 9 bases, the J end lost 2 bases, and 13 bases lay between the germline ends. The CDR3 contains 14 residues. The germline CDR1 and CDR2 sequences are KGHDR and SFDVKD. The CDR3 loop is CATGPRGPYNEQFF. CDR3 coding DNA: TGTGCCACCGGGCCCCGAGGGCCCTACAATGAGCAGTTCTTC.

The chain links TRBV6-2 or TRBV6-3 to TRBJ1-1, with a possible D match to TRBD1 (5 bases). The V end was cut by 2 bases, the J end by 9 bases, with 10 bases between. The CDR3 has 12 residues. Germline V lookup: CDR1 MNHEY, CDR2 SVGEGT. CDR3 in amino acids: CASSYGGSKAFF. The CDR3 region has the DNA TGTGCCAGCAGTTACGGGGGGTCGAAAGCTTTCTTT.

With respect to this clone: The junction departs from the called germline gene at one end, perhaps through a read error. V usage is TRBV4-1 and J usage is TRBJ1-5; perhaps TRBD1 as D (6 bases). Germline CDR1 MGHRA, CDR2 YSYEKL. The CDR3 loop spans 18 amino acids. The CDR3 protein is CASSKEPTQGASNQPQHF. In DNA form, the CDR3 reads TGCGCCAGCAGCAAAGAACCCACACAGGGCGCCAGCAATCAGCCCCAGCATTTT.

This clone was observed many times. The V call is TRBV29-1, the J call TRBJ1-2; tentative D call: TRBD1 (6 bases). CDR3 length: 14 residues. Looked up from germline, CDR1 is SQVTM and CDR2 is ANQGSEA. V was clipped by 4 bases and J by 2 bases, with 14 bases between them. CDR3 loop: CSVGTPGQNYGYTF. The CDR3 coding sequence is TGCAGCGTTGGCACTCCGGGACAAAACTATGGCTACACCTTC.

This clone has more than one count but fewer than ten. V is TRBV7-9 and J is TRBJ1-4, with D possibly matching TRBD1 (5 bases). V shed 4 bases and J shed 8 bases, with 17 bases lying between them. Germline V lookup: CDR1 SEHNR, CDR2 FQNEAQ (reference sequence). The CDR3 runs 15 residues. The CDR3 protein is CASSWRQTVIEKLFF. CDR3 DNA sequence: TGTGCCAGCAGCTGGAGACAGACCGTTATCGAAAAACTGTTTTTT.

V is TRBV5-4 and J is TRBJ1-1; 8 bases map to TRBD1. The CDR3 extends over 15 amino acids. J gave up 5 bases and V 4 bases, and 10 bases lay outside the gene matches. The germline gives CDR1 SGHNT, CDR2 YYREEE (reference sequence). CDR3 bases: TGTGCCAGCAGCCTAGGCGCAGGGGGCAGTACTGAAGCTTTCTTT. It yields the protein CASSLGAGGSTEAFF.

The chain is built from TRBV7-3 and TRBJ2-1, with D unresolved. The CDR3 length is 12 residues. Germline V gene sequence: CDR1 SGHTA, CDR2 FQGTGA. V lost 5 bases and J lost 9, with 11 bases in between. In nucleotides, the CDR3 is TGTGCCAGCAGCCTCGGAGTGGGTGAGCAGTTCTTC. It yields the protein CASSLGVGEQFF.

This clone has a single count. The chain has TRBV5-6 and TRBJ1-4; D is ambiguous. The CDR3 extends over 15 amino acids. Germline loops: CDR1 SGHDT, CDR2 YYEEEE. Between the trimmed V and J ends, which lost 4 bases and 5 bases, there was a span of 15 bases. For the CDR3, the DNA is TGTGCCAGCAGCCCGGGATCCAGGTTAAATGAAAAACTGTTTTTT. Residues: CASSPGSRLNEKLFF.